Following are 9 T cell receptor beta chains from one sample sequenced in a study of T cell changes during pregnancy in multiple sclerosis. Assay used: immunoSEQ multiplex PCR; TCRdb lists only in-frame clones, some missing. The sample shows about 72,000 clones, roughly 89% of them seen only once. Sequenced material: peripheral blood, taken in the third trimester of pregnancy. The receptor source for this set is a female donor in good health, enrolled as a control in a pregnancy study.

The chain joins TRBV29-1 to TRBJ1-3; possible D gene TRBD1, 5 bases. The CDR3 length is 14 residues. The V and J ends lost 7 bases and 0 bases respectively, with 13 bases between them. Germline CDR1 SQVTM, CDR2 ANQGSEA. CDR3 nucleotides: TGCAGCGGCGGCCCGGGGGGCTCTGGAAACACCATATATTTT. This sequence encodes CSGGPGGSGNTIYF. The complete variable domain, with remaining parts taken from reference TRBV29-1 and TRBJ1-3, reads SAVISQKPSRDICQRGTSLTIQCQVDSQVTMMFWYRQQPGQSLTLIATANQGSEATYESGFVIDKFPISRPNLTFSTLTVSNMSPEDSSIYLCSGGPGGSGNTIYFGEGSWLTVV.

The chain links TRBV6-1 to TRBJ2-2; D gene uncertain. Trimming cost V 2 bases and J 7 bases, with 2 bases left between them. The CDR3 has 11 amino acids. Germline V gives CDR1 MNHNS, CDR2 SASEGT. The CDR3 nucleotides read TGTGCCAGCAGTGAACTCGGGGAGCTGTTTTTT. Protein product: CASSELGELFF.

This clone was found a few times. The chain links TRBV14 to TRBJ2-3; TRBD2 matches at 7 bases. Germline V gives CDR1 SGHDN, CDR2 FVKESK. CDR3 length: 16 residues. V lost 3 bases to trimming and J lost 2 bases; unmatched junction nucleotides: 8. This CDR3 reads CASSQIRGDLTDTQYF. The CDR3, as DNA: TGTGCCAGCAGCCAGATCCGGGGGGACCTCACAGATACGCAGTATTTT.

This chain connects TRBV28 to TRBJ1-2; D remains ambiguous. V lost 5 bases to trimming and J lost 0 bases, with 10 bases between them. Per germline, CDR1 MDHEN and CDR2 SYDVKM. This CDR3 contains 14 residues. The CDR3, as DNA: TGTGCCAGCAGTGAGACAAGTTCTAACTATGGCTACACCTTC. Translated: CASSETSSNYGYTF.

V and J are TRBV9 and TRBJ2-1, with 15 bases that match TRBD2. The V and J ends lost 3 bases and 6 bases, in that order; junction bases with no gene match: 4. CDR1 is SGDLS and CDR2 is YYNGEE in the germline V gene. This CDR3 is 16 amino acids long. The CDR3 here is CASSGTSGRGSNEQFF. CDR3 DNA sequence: TGTGCCAGCAGCGGGACTAGCGGGAGGGGGAGCAATGAGCAGTTCTTC.

The CDR3 DNA follows: TGTGCCAGCAGCTTCAGGGGGCTATCGGACGAGCAGTACTTC. Its protein product is CASSFRGLSDEQYF. The rearrangement uses TRBV5-5 and TRBJ2-7; TRBD1 matches at 8 bases. The junction had 6 bases not matched to a gene; V was cut back by 2 bases and J by 5 bases. The CDR3 covers 14 residues. The V gene's germline CDR1 is SGHKS and CDR2 YYEKEE (reference sequence).

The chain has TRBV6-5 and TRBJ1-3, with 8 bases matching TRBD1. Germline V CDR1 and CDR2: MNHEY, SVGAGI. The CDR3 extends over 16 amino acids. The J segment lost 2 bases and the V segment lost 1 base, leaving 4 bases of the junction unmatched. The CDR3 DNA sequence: TGTGCCAGCAGTTACTTTCCAGGGGGCCCTGGAAACACCATATATTTT. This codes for CASSYFPGGPGNTIYF.

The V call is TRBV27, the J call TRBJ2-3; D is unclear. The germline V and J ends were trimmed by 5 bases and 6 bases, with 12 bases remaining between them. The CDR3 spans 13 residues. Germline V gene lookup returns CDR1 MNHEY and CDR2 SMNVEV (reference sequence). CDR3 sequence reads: CASSLSSRDTQYF. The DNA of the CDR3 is TGTGCCAGCAGTCTGTCCTCCCGGGATACGCAGTATTTT.

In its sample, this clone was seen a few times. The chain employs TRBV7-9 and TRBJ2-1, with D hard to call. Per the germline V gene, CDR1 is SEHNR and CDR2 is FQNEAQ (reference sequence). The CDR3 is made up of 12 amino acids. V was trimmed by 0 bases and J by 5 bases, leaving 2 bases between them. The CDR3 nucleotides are TGTGCCAGCAGCTTAGCCGACAATGAGCAGTTCTTC. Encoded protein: CASSLADNEQFF.